The 20 T cell receptor beta chains listed next were all sequenced from one sample in a study of CD8+CD57+ T cells in acquired aplastic anemia. It was genomic DNA that served as the template for profiling TCR beta VDJ and CDR3. TCRdb redid the calling of the reads with MiXCR, one entry per CDR3 protein. Of 250,000 to 350,000 distinct CDR3 sequences listed, around three fifths are singletons. Flow cytometry had shown expanded CD8+CD57+ cells in the patients chosen for sequencing. Input material: sorted CD4+, CD8+, or CD8+CD57+ T cells (not recorded which) from PBMCs. These receptors came from a human donor with aplastic anemia.

The chain uses TRBV19 and TRBJ2-3, with D perhaps matching TRBD1 or TRBD2 (5 bases each). CDR3 length: 16 residues. Per germline, CDR1 LNHDA and CDR2 SQIVND (reference sequence). Deletions cut 3 bases from V and 0 bases from J, with 13 bases between. CDR3 DNA: TGTGCCAGTAGTATCTTTCGGGACGCGAGCACAGATACGCAGTATTTT. Its protein is CASSIFRDASTDTQYF. Supplemented by reference TRBV19 and TRBJ2-3, the full variable domain reads DGGITQSPKYLFRKEGQNVTLSCEQNLNHDAMYWYRQDPGQGLRLIYYSQIVNDFQKGDIAEGYSVSREKKESFPLTVTSAQKNPTAFYLCASSIFRDASTDTQYFGPGTRLTVL.

This clonotype was seen ten or more times. This chain connects TRBV6-5 to TRBJ2-7, with D perhaps TRBD2 (7 bases). Trimming left V 7 bases short and J 2 bases short, with 15 bases between. This CDR3 is 14 amino acids long. The germline V gene has CDR1 MNHEY and CDR2 SVGAGI. The CDR3 DNA reads TGTGCCAGCAAATCCGGGGGGCCCACCTACGAGCAGTACTTC. Translated, it gives CASKSGGPTYEQYF.

The J gene is TRBJ1-2, the V gene TRBV25-1; TRBD1 matches 9 bases. The CDR3 totals 15 residues. The V and J ends lost 6 bases and 6 bases, in that order; junction bases with no gene match: 11. Per the germline V gene, CDR1 is MGHDK and CDR2 is SYGVNS. This CDR3 reads CASRDPGQGTHGYTF. The CDR3 DNA is TGTGCCAGCAGGGATCCGGGACAGGGAACGCATGGCTACACCTTC.

This clonotype showed up many times. V gene TRBV9 combines with J gene TRBJ2-7, with D possibly being TRBD2 (6 bases). V was clipped by 2 bases and J by 0 bases, with 12 bases between them. In germline, CDR1 is SGDLS, CDR2 YYNGEE. This CDR3 is 15 amino acids long. DNA of the CDR3: TGTGCCAGCAGCGTGGGTCTAGCGAACTCCTACGAGCAGTACTTC. Translating gives CASSVGLANSYEQYF.

CDR3 nucleotide sequence: TGTGCCACCAGCAGAGCTCCGCACCACCAGCAACAGCCCCAGCATTTT. This sequence encodes CATSRAPHHQQQPQHF. The chain carries TRBV15 and TRBJ1-5; D uncertain. The V end was cut by 1 base, the J end by 7 bases, with 17 bases between. From germline, CDR1 is LNHNV and CDR2 YYDKDF (reference sequence). The CDR3 runs 16 residues.

This clonotype was detected only a few times. The chain combines TRBV7-6 with TRBJ1-1; a possible D gene is TRBD1 (6 bases). The germline V and J ends were trimmed by 6 bases and 0 bases, with 14 bases remaining between them. Germline V gene data show CDR1 as SGHVS and CDR2 as FNYEAQ. The CDR3 extends over 15 amino acids. The CDR3 DNA follows: TGTGCCAGCAGGACCCGGGACACTCTGAACACTGAAGCTTTCTTT. Its protein is CASRTRDTLNTEAFF.

This chain joins TRBV2 and TRBJ1-5; possible D gene TRBD1, 6 bases. Germline loops: CDR1 SNHLY, CDR2 FYNNEI. V lost 8 bases to trimming and J lost 4 bases, with 12 bases between them. The CDR3 sequence is 13 residues long. CDR3: CASRWGPNQPQHF. The CDR3 nucleotides are TGTGCCAGCCGGTGGGGGCCTAATCAGCCCCAGCATTTT.

The chain uses TRBV11-3 and TRBJ2-5; TRBD1 aligns across 8 bases. Germline CDR1 and CDR2: SGHNT and YENEEA. There are 15 residues in the CDR3. Germline trimming cut 5 bases from V and 0 bases from J; bases unmatched to any gene: 5. In DNA form, the CDR3 reads TGTGCCAGCAGCCCCACAGGGGGATACCAAGAGACCCAGTACTTC. Translating it yields CASSPTGGYQETQYF. The complete variable domain, with remaining parts taken from reference TRBV11-3 and TRBJ2-5, reads EAGVVQSPRYKIIEKKQPVAFWCNPISGHNTLYWYLQNLGQGPELLIRYENEEAVDDSQLPKDRFSAERLKGVDSTLKIQPAELGDSAVYLCASSPTGGYQETQYFGPGTRLLVL.

CDR3 sequence (DNA): TGTGCCAGCAGTGAAGCACGGTCTGGGGCCAACGTCCTGACTTTC. This translates into CASSEARSGANVLTF. This sequence joins TRBV6-1 and TRBJ2-6; D is undetermined. This CDR3 spans 15 amino acids. Trimming pared 0 bases from V and 1 base from J, leaving 4 bases between. Germline V gene lookup returns CDR1 MNHNS and CDR2 SASEGT.

The chain combines TRBV7-9 with TRBJ1-2; D might be TRBD1 (5 bases). Between the trimmed V and J ends, which lost 6 bases and 2 bases, there was a span of 13 bases. This CDR3 contains 14 residues. Germline CDR1 is SEHNR and CDR2 is FQNEAQ (reference sequence). This chain's CDR3 is CASSSPGPNYGYTF. DNA for the CDR3: TGTGCCAGCAGTTCTCCGGGACCAAACTATGGCTACACCTTC.

The CDR3: CASSLATPGCEQYF. CDR3 in DNA: TGCGCCAGCAGCTTGGCCACCCCAGGATGCGAGCAGTACTTC. The rearrangement uses TRBV5-1 and TRBJ2-7; no reliable D call. V gave up 0 bases and J gave up 6 bases, with 13 bases separating them. This CDR3 has 14 residues. From germline, CDR1 is SGHRS and CDR2 YFSETQ.

The V gene is TRBV5-1, the J gene TRBJ2-7; D perhaps matches TRBD1 (6 bases). Germline V gene sequence: CDR1 SGHRS, CDR2 YFSETQ. CDR3 length equals 13 residues. V was shortened by 2 bases and J by 3 bases, with 9 bases between the two germline ends. The CDR3 DNA is TGCGCCAGCAGCTTTGGACAGAGCTACGAGCAGTACTTC. This codes for CASSFGQSYEQYF.

This clonotype has a count of ten or more. The rearrangement joins TRBV20-1 to TRBJ2-7, with TRBD1 as a possible D gene (6 bases). The V gene lost 0 bases and the J gene lost 5 bases, with 14 bases spanning the gap. Per germline, CDR1 DFQATT and CDR2 SNEGSKA (reference sequence). This CDR3 region has 14 residues. The CDR3, as DNA: TGCAGTGCTAGAGATCCTCGACAGGCACACGAGCAGTACTTC. This translates into CSARDPRQAHEQYF.

V is TRBV7-6 and J is TRBJ2-7; 12 bases align to TRBD1. The CDR3 has 16 residues. The junction had 7 bases not matched to a gene; V was cut back by 5 bases and J by 2 bases. CDR1 and CDR2 (germline): SGHVS, FNYEAQ. The CDR3 bases are TGTGCCAGCAGCCCCCCGAGGGACAGGGGGCCCTACGAGCAGTACTTC. Amino acid sequence: CASSPPRDRGPYEQYF.

This chain connects TRBV20-1 to TRBJ1-4, with D maybe TRBD1 (5 bases). The CDR3 runs to 12 residues. Germline V gives CDR1 DFQATT, CDR2 SNEGSKA (reference sequence). The V gene lost 3 bases and the J gene lost 7 bases, with 9 bases spanning the gap. This CDR3 is CSARAQGEKLFF. DNA for the CDR3: TGCAGTGCTAGGGCGCAGGGTGAAAAACTGTTTTTT.

This clonotype was observed a few times. The V gene is TRBV5-5, the J gene TRBJ1-2, with D maybe TRBD1 (5 bases). The CDR3 contains 16 residues. CDR1 is SGHKS and CDR2 is YYEKEE in the germline V gene (reference sequence). Trimming took off 7 bases at V and 4 bases at J, with 23 bases between the two ends. DNA for the CDR3: TGTGCCAGCGGAACGGGGCCTGTCGGAGGTCCCTATGGCTACACCTTC. The encoded protein is CASGTGPVGGPYGYTF.

The V gene is TRBV10-3, the J gene TRBJ1-5; the D gene is possibly TRBD1 (6 bases). There are 13 residues in the CDR3. V was clipped by 2 bases and J by 4 bases, with 6 bases between them. Germline V lookup: CDR1 ENHRY, CDR2 SYGVKD. For the CDR3, the DNA is TGTGCCATCAGTGAGGGACAGAATCAGCCCCAGCATTTT. Its translation is CAISEGQNQPQHF.

This clonotype was seen ten or more times. The V call is TRBV7-9, the J call TRBJ1-6; D unclear. The ends were cut back, 4 bases at V and 6 bases at J, with 13 bases in the middle. The CDR3 contains 15 residues. The germline V gene encodes CDR1 SEHNR and CDR2 FQNEAQ (reference sequence). For the CDR3, the DNA is TGTGCCAGCAGCTCCCTGTGGTCCCCTAATTCACCCCTCCACTTT. Amino acid sequence: CASSSLWSPNSPLHF.

The chain recombines TRBV9 with TRBJ1-4, with D possibly matching TRBD1 (5 bases). There are 14 residues in the CDR3. V lost 4 bases to trimming and J lost 3 bases, with 10 bases between them. Germline CDR1 and CDR2: SGDLS and YYNGEE. The CDR3 protein is CASSPQGANEKLFF. Written as DNA, the CDR3 is TGTGCCAGCAGCCCGCAGGGAGCTAATGAAAAACTGTTTTTT. Complete variable domain (other parts from reference TRBV9 and TRBJ1-4): DSGVTQTPKHLITATGQRVTLRCSPRSGDLSVYWYQQSLDQGLQFLIQYYNGEERAKGNILERFSAQQFPDLHSELNLSSLELGDSALYFCASSPQGANEKLFFGSGTQLSVL.

This clonotype was counted ten times or more. This sequence joins TRBV15 and TRBJ2-2; D not certain. Germline CDR1 LNHNV, CDR2 YYDKDF (reference sequence). V was clipped by 6 bases and J by 0 bases, with 11 bases between them. This CDR3 has 15 residues. The CDR3 is CATRQDWTNTGELFF. CDR3 DNA: TGTGCCACCAGACAAGACTGGACGAACACCGGGGAGCTGTTTTTT.